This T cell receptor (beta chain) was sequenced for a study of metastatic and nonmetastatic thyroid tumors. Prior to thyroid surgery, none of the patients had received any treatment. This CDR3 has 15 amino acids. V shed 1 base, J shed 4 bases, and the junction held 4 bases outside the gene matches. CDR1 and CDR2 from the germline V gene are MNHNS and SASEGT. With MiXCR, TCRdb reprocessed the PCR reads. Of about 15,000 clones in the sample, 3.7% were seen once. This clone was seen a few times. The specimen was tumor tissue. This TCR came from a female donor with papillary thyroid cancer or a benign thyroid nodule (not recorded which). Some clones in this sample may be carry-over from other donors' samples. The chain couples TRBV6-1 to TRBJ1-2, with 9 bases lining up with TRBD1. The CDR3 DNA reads TGTGCCAGCAGTGAAGTCACAGGGGGCGGCTATGGCTACACCTTC. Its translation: CASSEVTGGGYGYTF.